The 11 T cell receptor beta chains in this list originate from one sample, sequenced in a study of blood T cell repertoires in COVID-19. Clones were read by immunoSEQ multiplex PCR, and TCRdb kept only the in-frame ones, dropping some. The table includes about 50,000 clones, 90% detected once. The sequenced sample was peripheral blood. The receptor source for this set is a human donor in a cohort sampled during active COVID-19.

The chain couples TRBV20-1 to TRBJ1-2, with D unclear. Trimming shortened V by 0 bases and J by 8 bases, and 7 bases separated the two germline ends. The CDR3 contains 11 residues. Germline V CDR1 and CDR2: DFQATT, SNEGSKA (reference sequence). This CDR3 is CSARDPAGYTF. The CDR3 nucleotides read TGCAGTGCTAGAGATCCCGCGGGCTACACCTTC.

The V call is TRBV7-9, the J call TRBJ2-4; D is undetermined. V lost 4 bases and J 2 bases, leaving 6 bases between the germline ends. This CDR3 has 13 amino acids. Germline-derived CDR1 and CDR2 are SEHNR and FQNEAQ (reference sequence). In DNA form, the CDR3 reads TGTGCCAGCAGCTCCAGGACCAAAAACATTCAGTACTTC. Translation: CASSSRTKNIQYF.

This clone occurred once. V is TRBV15 and J is TRBJ1-2, with TRBD1 as a possible D gene (5 bases). CDR3 length equals 14 residues. The germline gives CDR1 LNHNV, CDR2 YYDKDF (reference sequence). The V end lost 3 bases, the J end lost 3 bases, and 11 bases lay between the germline ends. This CDR3 reads CATSRTGRDYGYTF. The CDR3 bases are TGTGCCACCAGCAGGACTGGCAGGGACTATGGCTACACCTTC.

V and J are TRBV6-5 and TRBJ1-6; D might be TRBD1 (5 bases). This CDR3 spans 13 amino acids. The V gene's germline CDR1 is MNHEY and CDR2 SVGAGI. V was pared by 5 bases and J by 10 bases, with 12 bases between. CDR3 bases: TGTGCCAGCAGTCAAACGCCAGGGTCACCCCTCCACTTT. Translation: CASSQTPGSPLHF.

V usage is TRBV5-1 and J usage is TRBJ1-1; TRBD1 matches 9 bases. The germline CDR1 and CDR2 sequences are SGHRS and YFSETQ. Trimming cost V 3 bases and J 6 bases; bases outside gene matches: 6. CDR3 length: 14 residues. CDR3 region: CASSSTGGPPEAFF. CDR3 DNA sequence: TGCGCCAGCAGCTCTACAGGGGGCCCCCCTGAAGCTTTCTTT.

In this sample, this clone turned up a few times. The chain has TRBV11-2 and TRBJ1-1; 8 nucleotides match TRBD1. V lost 5 bases and J lost 1; bases outside the gene matches: 6. There are 15 residues in the CDR3. CDR1 SGHAT and CDR2 FQNNGV come from the germline V gene. As DNA, the CDR3 is TGTGCCAGCAGCCTTCTGACAGGGGAGAACACTGAAGCTTTCTTT. Amino acid sequence: CASSLLTGENTEAFF. Variable domain in full (rest from reference TRBV11-2 and TRBJ1-1): EAGVAQSPRYKIIEKRQSVAFWCNPISGHATLYWYQQILGQGPKLLIQFQNNGVVDDSQLPKDRFSAERLKGVDSTLKIQPAKLEDSAVYLCASSLLTGENTEAFFGQGTRLTVV.

The rearrangement links TRBV5-1 to TRBJ2-7; 7 nucleotides agree with TRBD1. The CDR3 loop spans 15 amino acids. The junction had 8 bases not matched to a gene; V was cut back by 4 bases and J by 1 base. The germline V gene has CDR1 SGHRS and CDR2 YFSETQ. The CDR3 protein is CASSVLPGQSYEQYF. In nucleotides, the CDR3 is TGCGCCAGCAGCGTATTACCGGGACAGTCCTACGAGCAGTACTTC. The whole variable domain, remainder taken from reference TRBV5-1 and TRBJ2-7, is KAGVTQTPRYLIKTRGQQVTLSCSPISGHRSVSWYQQTPGQGLQFLFEYFSETQRNKGNFPGRFSGRQFSNSRSEMNVSTLELGDSALYLCASSVLPGQSYEQYFGPGTRLTVT.

This chain links TRBV15 with TRBJ2-7; TRBD1 is a possible D gene (6 bases). This CDR3 contains 15 residues. Trimming took 0 bases from V and 0 from J, leaving 9 bases between them. CDR1 LNHNV and CDR2 YYDKDF come from the germline V gene (reference sequence). The CDR3 bases are TGTGCCACCAGCAGAGACAGGGGCGACTCCTACGAGCAGTACTTC. As protein: CATSRDRGDSYEQYF.

V and J are TRBV19 and TRBJ1-2; unclear D gene. Trimming shortened V by 1 base and J by 8 bases, and 8 bases separated the two germline ends. This CDR3 region has 12 residues. The germline V gene encodes CDR1 LNHDA and CDR2 SQIVND (reference sequence). The CDR3 coding sequence is TGTGCCAGTAGTATAGCGGAGGGCGGCTACACCTTC. The encoded protein is CASSIAEGGYTF.

V gene TRBV11-2 combines with J gene TRBJ2-5; no clear D. Germline loops: CDR1 SGHAT, CDR2 FQNNGV. Trimming cost V 4 bases and J 0 bases, with 3 bases left between them. The CDR3 is 12 amino acids. The CDR3 sequence: CASSYNQETQYF. CDR3 DNA sequence: TGTGCCAGCAGCTACAACCAAGAGACCCAGTACTTC.

This chain links TRBV19 with TRBJ1-5; D is possibly TRBD1 (6 bases). There are 13 residues in the CDR3. Between the trimmed V and J ends, which lost 3 bases and 5 bases, there was a span of 8 bases. CDR1 is LNHDA and CDR2 is SQIVND in the germline V gene (reference sequence). The CDR3 reads CASSMTGYQPQHF. CDR3 nucleotides: TGTGCCAGTAGTATGACAGGTTATCAGCCCCAGCATTTT.